This T cell receptor (beta chain) derives from a study of blood T cell repertoires in COVID-19. The wider study: T cells, B-cell-depleted T cells, or PBMCs provided the cDNA or gDNA that served as material.

All enrollees were about 18 to 100 years old and from 20 to 30 US areas. Recovery among Cohort 3 donors was established by two negative PCRs, clearance, or symptom resolution. The germline CDR1 and CDR2 sequences are MNHEY and SVGAGI. The CDR3 has 15 amino acids. Trimming took 6 bases from V and 0 from J; bases not matched to a gene: 6. In the original workflow: Amplification of reference gene primers was used by the study to estimate nucleated cell counts. Clones were read by immunoSEQ multiplex PCR, and TCRdb kept only the in-frame ones, dropping some. V, J and clone size are those of that table, while D and trimming were read from the DNA. The table has roughly 200,000 clones, 70% to 90% seen once; the top ten hold 1.2%.

This rearrangement joins TRBV6-5 to TRBJ2-7, with 9 positions matching TRBD1. This TCR derives from a man aged 30 to 39 who had recovered from COVID-19. The source material was PBMCs or T cells enriched from blood (not recorded which). The CDR3 spells CASSRTGVSSYEQYF. The CDR3 bases are TGTGCCAGCAGCCGGACAGGGGTTAGCTCCTACGAGCAGTACTTC.